The clone carrying this T cell receptor beta chain was found many times. Antigen unknown. Patients in the hyperthyroidism group, adults aged 18 to 65, were newly diagnosed, under 2 months' duration. This entry belongs to a study of Graves' ophthalmopathy and Graves' hyperthyroidism. In the study overall: Peripheral blood sampling occurred at initial diagnosis, before any treatment. Points from the study as a whole: The model predicted progression of ophthalmopathy with a sensitivity of roughly 71%, and its specificity was about 76%.

Scientists amplified the TCR beta CDR3 regions from RNA transcripts. Following a first-round RT-PCR that used HTBI primers, a second-round multiplex PCR was carried out. TCRdb recomputed calls from the multiplex PCR reads with MiXCR, one row per CDR3 protein. The sample yields a few hundred thousand distinct CDR3 sequences, about 18% seen once. Germline V gives CDR1 SGHVS, CDR2 FQNEAQ. There are 16 residues in the CDR3. The V and J ends lost 5 bases and 0 bases respectively, with 16 bases between them. The sequence was obtained from an adult woman with stable Graves' hyperthyroidism. The sequenced sample was peripheral blood. The gene calls are TRBV7-8 and TRBJ1-2, with D unresolved. CDR3 nucleotide sequence: TGTGCCAGCAGCCTGGGCTGGACCGCTGCTAACTATGGCTACACCTTC. Residues: CASSLGWTAANYGYTF.